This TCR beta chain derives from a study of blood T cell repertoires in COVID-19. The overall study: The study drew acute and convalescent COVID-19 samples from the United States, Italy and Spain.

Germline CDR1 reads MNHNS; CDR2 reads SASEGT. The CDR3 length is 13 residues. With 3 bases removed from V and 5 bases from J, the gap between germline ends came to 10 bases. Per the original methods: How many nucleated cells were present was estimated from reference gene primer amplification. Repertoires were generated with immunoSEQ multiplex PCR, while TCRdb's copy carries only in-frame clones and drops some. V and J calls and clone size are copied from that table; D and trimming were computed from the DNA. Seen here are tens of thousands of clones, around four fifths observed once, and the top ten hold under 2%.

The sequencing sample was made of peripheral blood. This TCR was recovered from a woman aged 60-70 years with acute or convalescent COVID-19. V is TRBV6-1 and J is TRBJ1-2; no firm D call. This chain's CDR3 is CASSDYAGYGYTF. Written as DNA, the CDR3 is TGTGCCAGCAGTGATTATGCAGGTTATGGCTACACCTTC.